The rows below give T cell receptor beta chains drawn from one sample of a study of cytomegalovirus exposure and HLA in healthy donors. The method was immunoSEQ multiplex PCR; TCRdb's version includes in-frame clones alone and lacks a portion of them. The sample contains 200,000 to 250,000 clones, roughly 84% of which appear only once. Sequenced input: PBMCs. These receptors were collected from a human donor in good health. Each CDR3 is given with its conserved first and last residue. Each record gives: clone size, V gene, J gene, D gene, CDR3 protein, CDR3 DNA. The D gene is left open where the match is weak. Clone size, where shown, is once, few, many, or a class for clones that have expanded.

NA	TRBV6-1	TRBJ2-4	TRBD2	CASSESLAGGTGRLAKNIQYF	TGTGCCAGCAGTGAATCTCTAGCGGGGGGGACGGGACGGCTAGCCAAAAACATTCAGTACTTC
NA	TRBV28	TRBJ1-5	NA	CASSNAGGSQPQHF	TGTGCCAGCAGTAATGCGGGTGGAAGCCAGCCCCAGCATTTT
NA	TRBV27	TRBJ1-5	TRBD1	CASSLIRGQPQHF	TGTGCCAGCAGTTTAATCAGGGGGCAGCCCCAGCATTTT
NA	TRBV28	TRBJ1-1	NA	CASSLTGSRGAFF	TGTGCCAGCAGTTTAACGGGTTCACGGGGGGCTTTCTTT
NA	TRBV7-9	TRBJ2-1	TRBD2	CASSSPGLAGLLDNEQLF	TGTGCCAGCAGCTCTCCCGGGCTAGCGGGACTGTTAGACAATGAGCAGCTCTTC
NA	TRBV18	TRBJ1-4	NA	CASSPPDSEKLFF	TGTGCCAGCTCACCACCAGACAGTGAAAAACTGTTTTTT
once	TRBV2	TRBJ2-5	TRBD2	CASSEGTSGQETQYF	TGTGCCAGCAGTGAAGGGACTAGCGGGCAAGAGACCCAGTACTTC
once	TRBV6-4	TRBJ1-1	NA	CASSREGTSHTEAFF	TGTGCCAGCAGTAGAGAAGGGACATCCCACACTGAAGCTTTCTTT
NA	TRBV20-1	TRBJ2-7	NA	CSASKLEEQYF	TGCAGTGCTAGCAAGCTAGAAGAGCAGTACTTC
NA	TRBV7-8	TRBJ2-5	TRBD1	CASSLAVQGVAETQYF	TGTGCCAGCAGCTTAGCTGTCCAGGGGGTGGCGGAGACCCAGTACTTC
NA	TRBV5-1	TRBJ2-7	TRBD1	CASGTGWSYEQYF	TGCGCCAGTGGGACAGGGTGGTCCTACGAGCAGTACTTC
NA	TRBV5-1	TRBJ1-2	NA	CASSLAPTGGYTF	TGCGCCAGCAGCTTGGCGCCGACTGGAGGCTACACCTTC
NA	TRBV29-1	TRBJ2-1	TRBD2	CSVNAREGQGYNEQFF	TGCAGCGTTAATGCGCGGGAGGGCCAAGGCTACAATGAGCAGTTCTTC
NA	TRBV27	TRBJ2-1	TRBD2	CASTRLAGIEQFF	TGTGCCAGCACTCGACTAGCAGGCATCGAGCAGTTCTTC
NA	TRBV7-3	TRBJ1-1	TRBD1	CASSLWDRSNLAFF	TGTGCCAGCAGCTTATGGGACAGGTCGAATCTAGCTTTCTTT
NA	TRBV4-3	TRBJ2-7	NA	CASSQDLSYGYEQYF	TGCGCCAGCAGCCAAGACCTATCCTACGGCTACGAGCAGTACTTC
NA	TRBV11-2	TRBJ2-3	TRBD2	CASSLDSAGGPPDTQYF	TGTGCCAGCAGCTTAGATTCGGCGGGAGGGCCACCAGATACGCAGTATTTT
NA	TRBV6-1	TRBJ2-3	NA	CASSSGRRTDTQYF	TGTGCCAGCAGTTCAGGGAGGCGCACAGATACGCAGTATTTT
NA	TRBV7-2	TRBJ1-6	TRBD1	CASRRDRGSSPLHF	TGTGCCAGCAGAAGGGACAGGGGAAGTTCACCCCTCCACTTT
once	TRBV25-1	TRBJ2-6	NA	CASSFSGKARPGANVLTF	TGTGCCAGCAGTTTTTCAGGAAAGGCTCGACCTGGGGCCAACGTCCTGACTTTC
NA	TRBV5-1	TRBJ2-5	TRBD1	CASTLTGQVQETQYF	TGCGCCAGCACCTTAACGGGACAGGTTCAAGAGACCCAGTACTTC
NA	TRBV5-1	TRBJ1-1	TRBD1	CASSWTGLDTEAFF	TGCGCCAGCAGCTGGACAGGGTTGGACACTGAAGCTTTCTTT
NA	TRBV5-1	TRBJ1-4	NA	CASSFRGGLTTNEKLFF	TGCGCCAGCAGCTTCAGGGGTGGCCTTACAACTAATGAAAAACTGTTTTTT
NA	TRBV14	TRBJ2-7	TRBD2	CASSYAGDFYEQYF	TGTGCCAGCAGCTATGCGGGGGATTTCTACGAGCAGTACTTC
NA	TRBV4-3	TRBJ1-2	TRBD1	CASSQDFRTGGSNYGYTF	TGCGCCAGCAGCCAAGATTTCCGGACAGGGGGCAGTAACTATGGCTACACCTTC
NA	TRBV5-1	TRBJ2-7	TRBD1	CASSSDRGKYEQYF	TGCGCCAGCAGCTCGGACAGGGGGAAGTACGAGCAGTACTTC
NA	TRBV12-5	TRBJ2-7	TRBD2	CASGAQRGTYEQYF	TGTGCTAGTGGCGCCCAGCGGGGAACCTACGAGCAGTACTTC
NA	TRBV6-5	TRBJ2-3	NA	CASSYGSLGKADTQYF	TGTGCCAGCAGTTACGGAAGCCTGGGCAAGGCAGATACGCAGTATTTT
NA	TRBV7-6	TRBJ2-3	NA	CASSQGGSTQYF	TGTGCCAGCAGTCAAGGCGGAAGTACGCAGTATTTT
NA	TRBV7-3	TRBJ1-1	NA	CASSLEGSTEAFF	TGTGCCAGCAGCCTAGAGGGAAGCACTGAAGCTTTCTTT
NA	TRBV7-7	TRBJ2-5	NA	CASSLTESLETQYF	TGTGCTAGCAGCTTAACGGAGAGTTTAGAGACCCAGTACTTC
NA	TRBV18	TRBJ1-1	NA	CASSASGAVNTEAFF	TGTGCCAGCTCAGCCTCAGGGGCTGTGAACACTGAAGCTTTCTTT
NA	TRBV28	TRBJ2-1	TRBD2	CASTALLGSGRVLSYNEQFF	TGTGCCAGCACCGCCCTTTTGGGTAGCGGGAGGGTACTCTCCTACAATGAGCAGTTCTTC
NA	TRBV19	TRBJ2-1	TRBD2	CASSIIERGHEQFF	TGTGCCAGTAGTATTATTGAGCGGGGCCATGAGCAGTTCTTC
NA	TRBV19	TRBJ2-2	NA	CASSTTRNTGELFF	TGTGCCAGTAGTACCACACGTAACACCGGGGAGCTGTTTTTT
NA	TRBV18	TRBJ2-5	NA	CASSPTGRGHQETQYF	TGTGCCAGCTCACCAACAGGGAGGGGCCACCAAGAGACCCAGTACTTC
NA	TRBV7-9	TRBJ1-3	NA	CASSLGTSGNSGNTIYF	TGTGCCAGCAGCTTAGGAACGTCAGGAAACTCTGGAAACACCATATATTTT
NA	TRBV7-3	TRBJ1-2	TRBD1	CASSVSGTGGDYGYTF	TGTGCCAGCAGCGTCTCCGGGACAGGGGGGGATTATGGCTACACCTTC
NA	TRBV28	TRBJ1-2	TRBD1	CASSLPSGGYGYTF	TGTGCCAGCAGTCTCCCGTCAGGGGGCTATGGCTACACCTTC
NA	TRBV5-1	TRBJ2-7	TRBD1	CASSSGRDRGRSYEQYF	TGCGCCAGCAGTTCTGGCCGGGACAGGGGAAGATCCTACGAGCAGTACTTC
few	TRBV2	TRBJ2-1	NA	CASRGSRDTGYNEQFF	TGTGCCAGCAGAGGGAGCCGGGACACGGGGTACAATGAGCAGTTCTTC
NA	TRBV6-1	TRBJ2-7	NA	CASSEYSYEQYF	TGTGCCAGCAGTGAATACAGCTACGAGCAGTACTTC
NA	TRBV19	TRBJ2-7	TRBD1	CASSMSWRTGGSSEQYF	TGTGCCAGTAGTATGAGCTGGCGGACAGGGGGCTCCTCCGAGCAGTACTTC
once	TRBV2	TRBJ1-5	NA	CASTGFNQPQHF	TGTGCCAGCACAGGGTTCAATCAGCCCCAGCATTTT
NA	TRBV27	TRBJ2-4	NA	CASSNPTRNIQYF	TGTGCCAGCAGCAATCCCACTAGAAACATTCAGTACTTC
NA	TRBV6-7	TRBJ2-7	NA	CASNDRVRTCEQYF	TGTGCCAGCAATGACAGAGTACGTACATGCGAGCAGTACTTC
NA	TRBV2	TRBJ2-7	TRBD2	CASRRLLAGADEQYF	TGTGCCAGCAGACGACTCCTAGCGGGAGCTGACGAGCAGTACTTC
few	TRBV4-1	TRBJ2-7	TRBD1	CASSQKYNGQGSYEQYF	TGCGCCAGCAGCCAAAAATATAACGGACAGGGGTCCTACGAGCAGTACTTC
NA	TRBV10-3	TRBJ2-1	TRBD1	CAISAQGSYNEQFF	TGTGCCATCAGTGCACAGGGGTCCTACAATGAGCAGTTCTTC
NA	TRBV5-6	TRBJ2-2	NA	CASSLVGSLTGELFF	TGTGCCAGCAGCTTGGTGGGGAGTCTCACCGGGGAGCTGTTTTTT
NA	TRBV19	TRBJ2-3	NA	CASSIWGDQRSDTQYF	TGTGCCAGTAGTATTTGGGGGGACCAGCGGTCAGATACGCAGTATTTT
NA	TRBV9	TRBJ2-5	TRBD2	CASSLNRGGETQYF	TGTGCCAGCAGCCTCAATCGGGGGGGAGAGACCCAGTACTTC
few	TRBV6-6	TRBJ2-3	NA	CASSLTSDTQYF	TGTGCCAGCAGTCTTACATCAGATACGCAGTATTTT
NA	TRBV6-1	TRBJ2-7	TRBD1	CASITGGQGADEQYF	TGTGCCAGCATAACGGGGGGACAGGGGGCTGACGAGCAGTACTTC
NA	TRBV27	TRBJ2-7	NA	CASSLYTGSPQYF	TGTGCCAGCAGTTTGTATACAGGGTCCCCGCAGTACTTC
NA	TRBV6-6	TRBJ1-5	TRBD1	CASIEGAFNQPQHF	TGTGCCAGCATCGAGGGGGCGTTTAATCAGCCCCAGCATTTT
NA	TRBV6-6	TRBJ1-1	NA	CASSTTGSRNTEAFF	TGTGCCAGCAGTACAACAGGGTCTAGAAACACTGAAGCTTTCTTT